The rows below give T cell receptor beta chains drawn from one sample of a study of blood T cell repertoires in COVID-19. TCRdb's copy holds only in-frame clones and misses some; the assay was immunoSEQ multiplex PCR. The sample records 150,000 to 200,000 clones, approximately 89% being singletons. Material for sequencing was peripheral blood. All receptors derive from a middle-aged man with active or convalescent COVID-19. Both conserved end residues are part of each CDR3. The order of the fields is V gene, J gene, clone size, D gene, CDR3 protein, CDR3 DNA. D genes are given only for firm matches. Not every row has a clone size; where given, it reads once, few, many or a size class.

V: TRBV18; J: TRBJ1-5; size: -; D: -; CDR3: CASSPQGGNSNQPQHF; DNA: TGTGCCAGCTCACCTCAAGGGGGAAATAGCAATCAGCCCCAGCATTTT
V: TRBV5-4; J: TRBJ2-7; size: -; D: TRBD1; CDR3: CASSPRDSTYEQYF; DNA: TGTGCCAGCAGCCCTCGGGACAGTACCTACGAGCAGTACTTC
V: TRBV19; J: TRBJ2-1; size: -; D: -; CDR3: CASTSLDNEQFF; DNA: TGTGCCAGTACCTCCCTCGACAATGAGCAGTTCTTC
V: TRBV4-1; J: TRBJ2-7; size: -; D: -; CDR3: CASAQQDPSYEQYF; DNA: TGCGCCAGTGCCCAGCAGGATCCCTCCTACGAGCAGTACTTC
V: TRBV11-2; J: TRBJ2-7; size: -; D: TRBD1; CDR3: CASRSGTGLYEQYF; DNA: TGTGCCAGCAGATCCGGGACAGGGCTCTACGAGCAGTACTTC
V: TRBV5-6; J: TRBJ2-5; size: once; D: -; CDR3: CASSWRSNQETQYF; DNA: TGTGCCAGCAGCTGGAGGTCAAACCAAGAGACCCAGTACTTC
V: TRBV29-1; J: TRBJ1-4; size: -; D: TRBD1; CDR3: CSVGGQNEKLFF; DNA: TGCAGCGTTGGGGGACAGAATGAAAAACTGTTTTTT
V: TRBV2; J: TRBJ2-5; size: -; D: TRBD1; CDR3: CADLDRGGETQYF; DNA: TGTGCCGACCTCGACAGGGGAGGAGAGACCCAGTACTTC
V: TRBV29-1; J: TRBJ2-7; size: -; D: -; CDR3: CSVEDPAGATGYEQYF; DNA: TGCAGCGTTGAAGATCCGGCGGGGGCCACCGGGTACGAGCAGTACTTC
V: TRBV10-3; J: TRBJ2-7; size: -; D: TRBD1; CDR3: CAISEPGTGGDYEQYF; DNA: TGTGCCATCAGTGAGCCGGGGACAGGGGGGGACTACGAGCAGTACTTC
V: TRBV6-5; J: TRBJ1-5; size: -; D: -; CDR3: CASSPTVDKPQHF; DNA: TGTGCCAGCAGTCCGACAGTAGATAAACCCCAGCATTTT
V: TRBV21-1; J: TRBJ2-3; size: -; D: -; CDR3: CASSTRTSGGATDTQYF; DNA: TGTGCCAGCAGCACTCGGACTAGCGGGGGGGCAACAGATACGCAGTATTTT
V: TRBV5-1; J: TRBJ1-1; size: -; D: TRBD1; CDR3: CASSLAGGLGTEAFF; DNA: TGCGCCAGCAGCTTGGCAGGGGGCCTGGGCACTGAAGCTTTCTTT
V: TRBV11-2; J: TRBJ2-7; size: few; D: TRBD2; CDR3: CASSLEGGGAAYEQYF; DNA: TGTGCCAGCAGCTTAGAAGGCGGGGGGGCCGCATACGAGCAGTACTTC
V: TRBV4-1; J: TRBJ1-1; size: -; D: -; CDR3: CASRKNPGSEAFF; DNA: TGCGCCAGCAGAAAAAACCCAGGGTCTGAAGCTTTCTTT
V: TRBV4-1; J: TRBJ1-3; size: few; D: TRBD1; CDR3: CASSPGPGGRRGNTIYF; DNA: TGCGCCAGCAGCCCGGGCCCAGGGGGCAGGCGTGGAAACACCATATATTTT
V: TRBV5-1; J: TRBJ1-2; size: -; D: TRBD1; CDR3: CASSWEDRAVYGYTF; DNA: TGCGCCAGCAGCTGGGAAGACAGGGCGGTCTATGGCTACACCTTC
V: TRBV19; J: TRBJ2-3; size: -; D: TRBD2; CDR3: CASSTIAGARDTQYF; DNA: TGTGCCAGTAGTACTATAGCGGGGGCAAGAGATACGCAGTATTTT
V: TRBV10-2; J: TRBJ2-6; size: -; D: -; CDR3: CASSYVPNPGPSGANVLTF; DNA: TGCGCCAGCAGTTACGTTCCGAACCCAGGGCCATCTGGGGCCAACGTCCTGACTTTC
V: TRBV19; J: TRBJ2-7; size: -; D: -; CDR3: CASSIDGTSRGPYEQYF; DNA: TGTGCCAGTAGTATAGATGGAACTTCGCGAGGGCCCTACGAGCAGTACTTC
V: TRBV7-9; J: TRBJ1-1; size: -; D: -; CDR3: CASSLLQLLNTEAFF; DNA: TGTGCCAGCAGCTTATTACAGCTCCTGAACACTGAAGCTTTCTTT
V: TRBV28; J: TRBJ2-2; size: -; D: -; CDR3: CASRKQGTNTGELFF; DNA: TGTGCCAGCAGAAAACAGGGTACGAACACCGGGGAGCTGTTTTTT